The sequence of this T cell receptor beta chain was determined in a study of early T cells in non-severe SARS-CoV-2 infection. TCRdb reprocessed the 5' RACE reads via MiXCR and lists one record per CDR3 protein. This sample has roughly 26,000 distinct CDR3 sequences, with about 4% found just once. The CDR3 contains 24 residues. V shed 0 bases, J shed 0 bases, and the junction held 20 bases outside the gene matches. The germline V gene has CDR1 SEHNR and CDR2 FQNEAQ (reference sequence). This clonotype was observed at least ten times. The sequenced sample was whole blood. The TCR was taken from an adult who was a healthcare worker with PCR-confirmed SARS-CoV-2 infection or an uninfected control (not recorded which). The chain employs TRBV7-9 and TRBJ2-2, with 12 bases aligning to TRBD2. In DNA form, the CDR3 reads TGTGCCAGCAGCTTAGCGGCAACTAGCGGGAGGCTGATTGAGCGAATGGCGAACACCGGGGAGCTGTTTTTT. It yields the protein CASSLAATSGRLIERMANTGELFF.